This paragraph covers one T cell receptor beta chain sequence. It has no known antigen specificity. The junction departs from the called germline gene at one end, perhaps through a read error. The sample comes from a study of cytomegalovirus exposure and HLA in healthy donors (dated by TCRdb to between 2016 and 2019). For the study in its entirety: According to an earlier analysis of 450 to 650 of the donors, about 179 million T cells yielded over 100 million unique TCR beta sequences and roughly 280 Gb of sequence data. Roughly 5 DR-DQ haplotypes were handled as single units for association and clustering, since linkage in the cohort was strong. To study patterns of TCR occurrence, a later analysis re-analyzed previously published TCR beta repertoires from several hundred donors and added high-resolution HLA genotyping. An earlier analysis of nearly 600 of the donors applied high-throughput TCR beta sequencing to assess whether each TCR beta V gene segment acted as functional or pseudogenic. The aim of the study was to test whether cataloging public T cell receptors could identify signatures of past pathogen exposure. Donor age, sex, ethnicity and CMV serostatus were collected together with the repertoire data. Of the roughly 400 genotyped donors, less than 90% were placed in the genetic ancestry cluster associated with self-reported Caucasian donors. Typing coverage varied by locus: about 620-630 donors for A, B, C, DRB1 and DQB1; about 520 for DQA1; more than 600 for DPA1; approximately 450 for DPB1. An early release covering roughly 600 HLA-typed donors comprised about 300 gigabases of sequencing data and around 80 million unique TCR sequences. Among about 410 genotyped donors of the cohort, an average of approximately 200,000 unique TCR beta nucleotide sequences was sequenced per donor, of which about 19% were non-productive. Using immunosequencing, the study profiled T cell repertoires from fewer than 700 subjects and related those repertoires to cytomegalovirus serostatus. Genome-wide SNP genotypes for about three fifths of the roughly 670 donors were used in a later genetic analysis, which treated that subset as a discovery cohort. High-throughput TCR immunosequencing, statistical association of individual TCRs with disease status, and machine learning were combined to predict cytomegalovirus infection status. The later analysis used no new phenotypic data to find candidate immune exposures, relying instead on TCR beta sequences and their occurrence across donors. Every repertoire in the discovery cohort had been generated on one and the same sequencing platform. HLA typing included class I and class II loci at four-digit resolution. Besides the first cohort of under 700 subjects, a separate validation cohort made up of 120 different subjects was used. General study outcomes and caveats: According to the authors, the approach could potentially be generalized to other disease states and immunological phenotypes. Because some donors lacked HLA typing at each locus, the association tests relied only on the typed subset. In both the original and validation cohorts, the classifier was reported to diagnose cytomegalovirus status with high specificity and sensitivity. According to a later analysis, TCR association rates differed among HLA loci, with DRB1 alleles showing the most associated TCRs and HLA-C alleles showing the fewest. A further reported finding was that TCR beta sequences accurately predicted the HLA-A and HLA-B alleles for most subjects in the first cohort. In an earlier analysis of several hundred of the donors, most TCR beta V segments were observed in productive rearrangements about 90% or about 30% of the time, broadly matching IMGT annotations. In a later analysis, HLA-associated TCR beta chains showed more clonal expansion and lower generation probabilities than non-associated chains that were equally common. This cohort had only TCR beta chains sequenced, and the lack of alpha or paired-chain data limited which features could be detected. CMV serostatus was the only immune exposure information available for the cohort. In vitro tests confirmed that a few of the cytomegalovirus-associated TCR beta chains recognize cytomegalovirus antigens. A later analysis associated about 16,000 TCR beta sequences with specific HLA alleles at a false discovery rate of 0.05. Because counts were too low, roughly 18 rarely observed V segments, including chromosome 9 orphons, were left out of the earlier analysis of 500 to 650 of the donors. In the study, about 150 TCR beta chains were listed as associated with cytomegalovirus. A cluster of highly shared sequence variants was judged likely to be a technical artifact of the sequencing pipeline. A later genetic analysis associated a missense DCLRE1C variant with V-gene and J-gene trimming of TCR beta chains, and an independent cohort replicated the association. The presence/absence analyses assumed that sequencing depth was roughly uniform across donors, and that assumption may not be true. Across donors, most TCR sequences were observed very rarely, whereas some public TCRs were present in many individuals. Assigning TCR associations to individual alleles was difficult when HLA alleles, especially DR and DQ, strongly co-occurred. Some IMGT-functional V segments, including TRBV6-2 and TRBV6-3, could not be told apart with the 87-base-pair reads, so those segments were excluded. According to a later analysis, most CMV-associated TCR beta chains appeared to be HLA-restricted, and the HLA associations seemed to be driven largely by CMV exposure. Compared with the roughly 700-donor mean, donors in an Asian-associated ancestry cluster had fewer N-insertions in productive TCRs, according to a later genetic analysis. According to a later analysis, parvovirus B19, influenza, CMV and Epstein-Barr virus appeared linked to several top co-occurrence clusters. Correlated functional status among segregating V segments might be attributable to linkage disequilibrium, but an unknown experimental factor could not be ruled out.

The library came from the immunoSEQ multiplex PCR assay. The multiplex PCR relied on a mix of 60 forward primers for TCR Vbeta segments and 13 reverse primers for TCR Jbeta segments. The CDR3 region of rearranged TCR beta genes was amplified from genomic DNA with a multiplex PCR assay. The amplified TCR beta libraries were sequenced on the Illumina HiSeq System as 87-base-pair reads. The authors processed their data as follows. Across the 600 to 700 repertoires, a later analysis counted some 80 million unique TCR beta chains, roughly 11 million of which were shared by at least two donors. To remove PCR and sequencing errors, raw reads were error-corrected and collapsed into unique sequences using a nearest-neighbor algorithm that merged closely related sequences. To assign V, D and J gene segments, CDR3 sequences were aligned to IMGT reference sequences. For a sequence to be retained, a match of at least six nucleotides was required to both a V gene segment and a J gene segment. Rearrangements were classified as productive when the CDR3 lacked stop codons and remained in frame with V and J, and all other rearrangements were classified as non-productive. Following IMGT convention, CDR3 was defined as the stretch from the second conserved V-encoded cysteine to the conserved J-encoded phenylalanine. Sequences without an unambiguous match to a single V gene segment were excluded from the earlier analysis of 450 to 650 of the donors. In an earlier analysis of approximately 610 of the donors, V segments were called functional above 56.7% productive rearrangements and were called segregating when the between-donor standard deviation exceeded 5%. A statistical classification framework was built for diagnosing cytomegalovirus status from the catalog of TCR beta chain sequences. V and J gene assignment, in a later analysis, came from comparing TCR nucleotide sequences with IMGT/GENE-DB human TR gene sequences. The TCRdist pipeline was used in a later analysis to assign CDR3 sequences and most-parsimonious VDJ recombination scenarios. In a later analysis, each TCR beta chain was defined by its CDR3 amino acid sequence together with its V-gene family, and reads without a unique V-gene family were excluded. A later analysis removed 500 to 650 highly shared, low-generation-probability nucleotide sequences to deal with suspected cross-contamination and a sequencing artifact. In a later analysis, a clonal expansion index for each public chain was calculated from normalized within-repertoire ranks of inferred template counts. Generation probabilities in a later analysis came from a VDJ recombination model fitted to out-of-frame rearrangements, and those results were checked against IGoR. In a later analysis, hypergeometric tests were used to score TCR-TCR, TCR-HLA and TCR-CMV co-occurrence, with a repertoire-size bias correction applied to TCR pairs. A later analysis estimated false discovery rates by permuting HLA or CMV assignments 20 times. In a later analysis, co-occurring TCRs were grouped using DBSCAN, and TCRdist sequence similarity was added for clustering within HLA-allele-positive subsets. Repertoires with fewer than 30,000 or more than 120,000 public chains, plus five repertoires with anomalous nucleotide sharing, were excluded from co-occurrence clustering. Imported from immuneACCESS, the table was reduced by TCRdb to in-frame sequences with V and J called. These copies leave out some clones; in studies compared against another copy, an unresolved V gene accounts for under half, and the cause of the remainder is not known. V and J calls and clone size are copied from that table; D and trimming were computed from the DNA. The sample profile shows 150,000 to 200,000 clones; roughly 88% of them were found once. Around a tenth of the sample comes from the top ten.

The cohort consisted of 600 to 700 healthy bone marrow donors. At the time of sampling, all cohort members were nominally healthy, though unrecorded immune exposures were likely present. The donor tested CMV seropositive, placing the donor among the 289 seropositive members of the cohort. A peripheral blood sample was collected from each donor, and TCR beta sequencing was performed on peripheral blood mononuclear cells. Genomic DNA was extracted from the blood cell samples with the Qiagen DNeasy Blood Extraction Kit. The germline V gene encodes CDR1 SSHAT and CDR2 FNYEAQ (reference sequence). The CDR3 starts with the cysteine, ends with the phenylalanine, and has 15 residues. The entry retains the CDR3 DNA only, 45 bases that are in frame from base 1.

This TCR came from a man between 18 and 29 years old in good health and CMV-seropositive. The sequence joins TRBV7-7 to TRBJ2-3; 11 central nucleotides agree with TRBD1. The sequenced material came from PBMCs. The sequenced DNA is TGTGCTAGCAGCCCGGACAGGGGGCGCGCAGATACGCAGTATTTT. This codes for CASSPDRGRADTQYF.